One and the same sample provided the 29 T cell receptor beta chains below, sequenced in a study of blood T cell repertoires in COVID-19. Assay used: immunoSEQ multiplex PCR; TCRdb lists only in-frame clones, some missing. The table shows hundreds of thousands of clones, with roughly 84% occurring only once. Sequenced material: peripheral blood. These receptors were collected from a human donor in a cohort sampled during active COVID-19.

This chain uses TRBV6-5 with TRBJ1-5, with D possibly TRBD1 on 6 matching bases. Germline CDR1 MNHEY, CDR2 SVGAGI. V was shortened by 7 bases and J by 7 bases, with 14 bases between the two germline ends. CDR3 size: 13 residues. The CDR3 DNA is TGTGCCAGCACGATACAGGGAAACCAGCCCCAGCATTTT. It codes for CASTIQGNQPQHF.

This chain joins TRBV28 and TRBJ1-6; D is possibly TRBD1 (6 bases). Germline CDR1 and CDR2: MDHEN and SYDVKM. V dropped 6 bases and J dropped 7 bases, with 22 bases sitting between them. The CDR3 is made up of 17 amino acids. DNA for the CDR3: TGTGCCAGCAGCCCCATTATACAGGGCTCTGGGAATTCACCCCTCCACTTT. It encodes CASSPIIQGSGNSPLHF.

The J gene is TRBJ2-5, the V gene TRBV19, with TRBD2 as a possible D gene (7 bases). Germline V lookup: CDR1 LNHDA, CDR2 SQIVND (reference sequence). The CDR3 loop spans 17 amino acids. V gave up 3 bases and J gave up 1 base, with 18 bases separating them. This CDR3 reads CASSIYWGGRGQETQYF. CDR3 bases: TGTGCCAGTAGTATTTATTGGGGGGGCCGCGGCCAAGAGACCCAGTACTTC. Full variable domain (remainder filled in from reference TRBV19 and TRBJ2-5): DGGITQSPKYLFRKEGQNVTLSCEQNLNHDAMYWYRQDPGQGLRLIYYSQIVNDFQKGDIAEGYSVSREKKESFPLTVTSAQKNPTAFYLCASSIYWGGRGQETQYFGPGTRLLVL.

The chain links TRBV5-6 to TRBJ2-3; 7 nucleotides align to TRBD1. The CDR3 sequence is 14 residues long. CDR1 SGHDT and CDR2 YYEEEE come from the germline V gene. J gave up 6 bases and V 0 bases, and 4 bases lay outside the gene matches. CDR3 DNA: TGTGCCAGCAGCTTGGTTAGGGGACAGGATACGCAGTATTTT. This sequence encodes CASSLVRGQDTQYF.

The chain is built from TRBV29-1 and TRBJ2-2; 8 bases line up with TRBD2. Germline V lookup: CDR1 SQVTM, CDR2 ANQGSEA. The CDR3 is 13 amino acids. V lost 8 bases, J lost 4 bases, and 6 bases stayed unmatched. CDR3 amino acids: CSTTGTSTGELFF. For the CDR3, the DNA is TGCAGCACCACCGGGACTAGCACCGGGGAGCTGTTTTTT.

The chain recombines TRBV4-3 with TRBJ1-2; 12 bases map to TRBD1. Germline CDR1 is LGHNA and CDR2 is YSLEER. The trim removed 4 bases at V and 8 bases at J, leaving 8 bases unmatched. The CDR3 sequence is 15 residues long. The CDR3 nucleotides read TGCGCCAGCAGCCTTCCGGGACAGGGGGCGGAGGGCTACACCTTC. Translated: CASSLPGQGAEGYTF.

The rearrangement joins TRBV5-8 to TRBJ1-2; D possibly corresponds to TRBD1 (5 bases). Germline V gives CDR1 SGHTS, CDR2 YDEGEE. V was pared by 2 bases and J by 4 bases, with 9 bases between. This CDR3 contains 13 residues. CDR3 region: CASSFWGGYGYTF. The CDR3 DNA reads TGTGCCAGCAGCTTTTGGGGGGGCTATGGCTACACCTTC. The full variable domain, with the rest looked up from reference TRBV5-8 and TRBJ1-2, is EAGVTQSPTHLIKTRGQQATLRCSPISGHTSVYWYQQALGLGLQFLLWYDEGEERNRGNFPPRFSGRQFPNYSSELNVNALELEDSALYLCASSFWGGYGYTFGSGTRLTVV.

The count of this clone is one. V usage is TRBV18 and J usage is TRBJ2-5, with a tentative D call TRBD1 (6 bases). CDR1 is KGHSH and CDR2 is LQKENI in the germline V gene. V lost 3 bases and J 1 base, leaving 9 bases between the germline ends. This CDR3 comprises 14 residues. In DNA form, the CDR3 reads TGTGCCAGCTCACCGTACAGGGCCCAAGAGACCCAGTACTTC. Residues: CASSPYRAQETQYF.

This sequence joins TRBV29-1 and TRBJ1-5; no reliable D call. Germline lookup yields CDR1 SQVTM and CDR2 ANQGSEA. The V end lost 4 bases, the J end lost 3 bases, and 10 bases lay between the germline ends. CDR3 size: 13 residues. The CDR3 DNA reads TGCAGCGTTGTTATTAAGCCCAATCAGCCCCAGCATTTT. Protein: CSVVIKPNQPQHF.

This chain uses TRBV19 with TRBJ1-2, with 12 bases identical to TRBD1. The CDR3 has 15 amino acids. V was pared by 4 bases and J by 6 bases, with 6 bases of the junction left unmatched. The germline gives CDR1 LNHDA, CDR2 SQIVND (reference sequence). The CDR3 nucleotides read TGTGCCAGTAGTAGGTACGGGACAGGGGGCGATGGCTACACCTTC. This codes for CASSRYGTGGDGYTF.

CDR3 bases: TGTGCCAGCAGCTTCCAGCGGGCGGGGAATGAGCAGTTCTTC. Protein: CASSFQRAGNEQFF. The chain joins TRBV11-2 to TRBJ2-1, with D perhaps matching TRBD2 (6 bases). The CDR3 sequence is 14 residues long. Trimming removed 3 bases from V and 7 bases from J, with 13 bases in between. Germline CDR1 is SGHAT and CDR2 is FQNNGV. The full variable domain, with the rest looked up from reference TRBV11-2 and TRBJ2-1, is EAGVAQSPRYKIIEKRQSVAFWCNPISGHATLYWYQQILGQGPKLLIQFQNNGVVDDSQLPKDRFSAERLKGVDSTLKIQPAKLEDSAVYLCASSFQRAGNEQFFGPGTRLTVL.

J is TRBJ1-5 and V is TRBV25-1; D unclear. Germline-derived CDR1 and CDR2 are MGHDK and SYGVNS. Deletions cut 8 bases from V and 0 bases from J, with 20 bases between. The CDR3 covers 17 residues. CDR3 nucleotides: TGTGCCAGCCCGAAAAGGGAGAGTCTCTATAGCAATCAGCCCCAGCATTTT. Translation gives CASPKRESLYSNQPQHF.

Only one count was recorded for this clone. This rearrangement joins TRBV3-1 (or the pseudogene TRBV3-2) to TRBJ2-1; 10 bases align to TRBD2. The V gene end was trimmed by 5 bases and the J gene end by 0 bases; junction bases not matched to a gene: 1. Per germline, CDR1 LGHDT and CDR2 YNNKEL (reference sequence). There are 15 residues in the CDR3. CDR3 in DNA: TGTGCCAGCAGCAGACTAGCGGGCTCCTACAATGAGCAGTTCTTC. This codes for CASSRLAGSYNEQFF.

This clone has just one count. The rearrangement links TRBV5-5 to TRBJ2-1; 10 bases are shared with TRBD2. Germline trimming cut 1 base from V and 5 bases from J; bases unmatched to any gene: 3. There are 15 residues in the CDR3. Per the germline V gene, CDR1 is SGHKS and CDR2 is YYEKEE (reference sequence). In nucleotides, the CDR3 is TGTGCCAGCAGCTTGCTGGGGACTAGCGACAATGAGCAGTTCTTC. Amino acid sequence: CASSLLGTSDNEQFF.

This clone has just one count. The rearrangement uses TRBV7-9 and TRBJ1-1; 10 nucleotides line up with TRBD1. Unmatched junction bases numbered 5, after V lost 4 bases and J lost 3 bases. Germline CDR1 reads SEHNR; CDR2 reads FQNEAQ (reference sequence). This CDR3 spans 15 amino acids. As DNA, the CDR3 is TGTGCCAGCAGCTCCGGACAGGGGGACTACACTGAAGCTTTCTTT. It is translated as CASSSGQGDYTEAFF.

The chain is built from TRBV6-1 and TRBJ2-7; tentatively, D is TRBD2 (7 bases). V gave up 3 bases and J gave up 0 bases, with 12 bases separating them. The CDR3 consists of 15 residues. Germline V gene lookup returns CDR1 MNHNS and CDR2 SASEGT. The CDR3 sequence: CASSDVGGPSYEQYF. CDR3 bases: TGTGCCAGCAGTGATGTGGGGGGGCCCTCCTACGAGCAGTACTTC.

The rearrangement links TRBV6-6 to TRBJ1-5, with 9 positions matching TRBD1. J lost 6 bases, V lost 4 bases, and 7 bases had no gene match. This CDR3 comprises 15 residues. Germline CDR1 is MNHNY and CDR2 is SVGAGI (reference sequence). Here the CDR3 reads CASSLTGTGSQPQHF. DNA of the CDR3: TGTGCCAGCAGTTTGACCGGGACAGGGAGTCAGCCCCAGCATTTT.

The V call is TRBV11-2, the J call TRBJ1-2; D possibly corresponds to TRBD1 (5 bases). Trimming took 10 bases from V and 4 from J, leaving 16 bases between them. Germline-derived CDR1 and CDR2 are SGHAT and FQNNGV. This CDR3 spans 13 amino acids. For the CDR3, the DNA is TGTGCCACCAGTAACCAGGGTCTCTATGGCTACACCTTC. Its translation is CATSNQGLYGYTF.

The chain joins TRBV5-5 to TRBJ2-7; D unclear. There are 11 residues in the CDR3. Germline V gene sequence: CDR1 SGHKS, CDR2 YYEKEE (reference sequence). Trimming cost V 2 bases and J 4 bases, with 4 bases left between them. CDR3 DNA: TGTGCCAGCAGCTTCCGGTACGAGCAGTACTTC. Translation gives CASSFRYEQYF. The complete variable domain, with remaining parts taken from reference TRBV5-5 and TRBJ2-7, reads DAGVTQSPTHLIKTRGQQVTLRCSPISGHKSVSWYQQVLGQGPQFIFQYYEKEERGRGNFPDRFSARQFPNYSSELNVNALLLGDSALYLCASSFRYEQYFGPGTRLTVT.

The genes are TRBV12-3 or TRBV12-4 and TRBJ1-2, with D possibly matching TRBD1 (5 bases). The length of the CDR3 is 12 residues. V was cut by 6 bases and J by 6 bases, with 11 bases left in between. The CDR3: CASSPRVNGYTF. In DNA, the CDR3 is TGTGCCAGCAGCCCCAGGGTTAATGGCTACACCTTC.

As DNA, the CDR3 is TGTGCCAGCAGCTGGGGGGTGGGGAACGAGCAGTACTTC. This codes for CASSWGVGNEQYF. V usage is TRBV11-2 and J usage is TRBJ2-7, with D possibly TRBD2 on 6 matching bases. The CDR3 length is 13 residues. The V and J ends lost 4 bases and 5 bases respectively, with 12 bases between them. Germline V gene data show CDR1 as SGHAT and CDR2 as FQNNGV.

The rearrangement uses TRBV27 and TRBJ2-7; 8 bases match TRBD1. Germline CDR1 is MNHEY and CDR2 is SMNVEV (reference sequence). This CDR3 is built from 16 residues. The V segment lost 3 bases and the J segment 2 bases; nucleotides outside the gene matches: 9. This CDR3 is CASSFAVTGEPYEQYF. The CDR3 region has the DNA TGTGCCAGCAGTTTTGCCGTGACAGGGGAACCCTACGAGCAGTACTTC.

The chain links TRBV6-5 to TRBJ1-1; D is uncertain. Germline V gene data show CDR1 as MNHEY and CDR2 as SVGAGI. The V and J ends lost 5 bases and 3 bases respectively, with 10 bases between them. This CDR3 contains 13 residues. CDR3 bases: TGTGCCAGCAGTAAAACGGAGTACACTGAAGCTTTCTTT. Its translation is CASSKTEYTEAFF.

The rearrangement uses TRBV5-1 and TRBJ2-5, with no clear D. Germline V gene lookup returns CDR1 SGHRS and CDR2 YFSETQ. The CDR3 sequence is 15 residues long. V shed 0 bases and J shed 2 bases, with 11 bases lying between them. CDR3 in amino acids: CASSLGLFRQETQYF. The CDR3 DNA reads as TGCGCCAGCAGCTTGGGTCTGTTCCGGCAAGAGACCCAGTACTTC. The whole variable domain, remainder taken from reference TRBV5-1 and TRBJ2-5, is KAGVTQTPRYLIKTRGQQVTLSCSPISGHRSVSWYQQTPGQGLQFLFEYFSETQRNKGNFPGRFSGRQFSNSRSEMNVSTLELGDSALYLCASSLGLFRQETQYFGPGTRLLVL.

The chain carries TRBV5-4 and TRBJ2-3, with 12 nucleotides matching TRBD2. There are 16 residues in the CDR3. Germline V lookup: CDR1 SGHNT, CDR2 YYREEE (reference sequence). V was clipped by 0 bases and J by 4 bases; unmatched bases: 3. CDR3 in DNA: TGTGCCAGCAGCTTGGTTCCTAGCGGGGGGGCAGATACGCAGTATTTT. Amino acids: CASSLVPSGGADTQYF.

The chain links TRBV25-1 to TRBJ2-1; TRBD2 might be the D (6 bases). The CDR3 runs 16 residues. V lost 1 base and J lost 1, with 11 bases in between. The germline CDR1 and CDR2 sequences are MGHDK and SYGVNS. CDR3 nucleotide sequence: TGTGCCAGCAGTGAATGGCGGGGATCGTCCTACAATGAGCAGTTCTTC. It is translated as CASSEWRGSSYNEQFF.

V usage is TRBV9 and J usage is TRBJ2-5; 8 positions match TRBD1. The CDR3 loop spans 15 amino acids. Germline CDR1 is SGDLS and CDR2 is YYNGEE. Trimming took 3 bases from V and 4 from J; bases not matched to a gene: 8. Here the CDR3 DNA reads TGTGCCAGCAGCGGATGGACAGGGAACGCAGAGACCCAGTACTTC. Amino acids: CASSGWTGNAETQYF.

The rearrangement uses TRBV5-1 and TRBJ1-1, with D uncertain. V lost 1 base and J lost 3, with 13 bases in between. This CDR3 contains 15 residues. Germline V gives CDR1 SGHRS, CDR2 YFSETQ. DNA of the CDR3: TGCGCCAGCAGCTTGTACCCGGGGATAGACACTGAAGCTTTCTTT. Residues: CASSLYPGIDTEAFF.

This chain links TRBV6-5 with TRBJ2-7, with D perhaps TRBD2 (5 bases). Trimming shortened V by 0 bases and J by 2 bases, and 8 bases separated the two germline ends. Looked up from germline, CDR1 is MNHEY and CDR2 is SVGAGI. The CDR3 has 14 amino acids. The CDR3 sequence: CASSYSRGPYEQYF. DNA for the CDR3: TGTGCCAGCAGTTACTCTCGGGGTCCCTACGAGCAGTACTTC.